This T cell receptor beta chain was documented in a study of cytomegalovirus exposure and HLA in healthy donors. Study results and caveats: Further analysis, carried out later, found HLA-associated TCR beta chains more clonally expanded than equally common other chains.

This clone is a singleton in its sample. Antigen: not known. There are 16 residues in the CDR3. In germline, CDR1 is PRHDT, CDR2 FYEKMQ (reference sequence). Trimming took 1 base from V and 10 from J; bases not matched to a gene: 10. PCR was performed using 60 Vbeta and 13 Jbeta primers. The protocol was immunoSEQ multiplex PCR, while the TCRdb copy is restricted to in-frame clones and leaves out a portion. The table has roughly 100,000 clones, about 70% seen once. Sequenced sample: PBMCs. This chain links TRBV13 with TRBJ2-1; the match to TRBD2 covers 10 bases. This TCR derives from a female donor in good health and CMV-seronegative. This chain's CDR3 is CASSLVPSGSPSEQFF. The CDR3 nucleotides are TGTGCCAGCAGCTTAGTACCTAGCGGGAGTCCTAGCGAGCAGTTCTTC.